The TCR beta chain under discussion was sequenced for a study of cytomegalovirus exposure and HLA in healthy donors. Overall study findings and caveats: A missense variant in DCLRE1C was later tied to TCR beta V- and J-gene trimming. Cytomegalovirus association was assigned to approximately 180 TCR beta chains.

PCR involved 60 Vbeta and 13 Jbeta primers. Using immunoSEQ multiplex PCR, the repertoire was profiled, and TCRdb retains in-frame clones only, with some absent. The table includes roughly 59,000 clones, approximately 74% detected once. On this clone: Its target is unknown.

The sample taken for sequencing was PBMCs. The TCR was taken from a middle-aged man in good health and CMV-seropositive.

The CDR3 nucleotides are TGCGCCAGCAGCTTGGCAGGGGAGGGCTACACCTTC. Its translation: CASSLAGEGYTF. The chain links TRBV5-1 to TRBJ1-2; tentatively, D is TRBD1 (6 bases). CDR1 SGHRS and CDR2 YFSETQ come from the germline V gene. CDR3 length equals 12 residues. Deletions cut 0 bases from V and 8 bases from J, with 8 bases between.